The present TCR beta chain was sequenced within a study of blood T cell repertoires in COVID-19. Overall study: Samples taken during acute and convalescent COVID-19 were collected in the United States, Italy and Spain.

This CDR3 spans 16 amino acids. The V gene end was trimmed by 2 bases and the J gene end by 0 bases; junction bases not matched to a gene: 1. Germline CDR1 is SGHDT and CDR2 is YYEEEE. Original processing notes: Reference gene primer amplification in the assay estimated nucleated cell counts. Profiled with immunoSEQ multiplex PCR; TCRdb holds only in-frame clones, not every one. For V, J and clone size, that table is used; D and trimming come from the DNA. This sample has 50,000 to 75,000 clones, with 80% to 95% found just once. Material: peripheral blood. The J gene is TRBJ2-3, the V gene TRBV5-6, with 12 bases identical to TRBD2. This receptor was taken from a man between 65 and 79 years old with active COVID-19. CDR3 region: CASSFLAGGSTDTQYF. CDR3 sequence (DNA): TGTGCCAGCAGCTTTCTAGCGGGGGGGAGCACAGATACGCAGTATTTT.